The clone carrying this T cell receptor (beta chain) was found a few times. Its antigen is as yet unknown. The sample originates from a study of T cells in localized non-small cell lung cancer. General observations from the study: The greatest T cell clonality was found in uninvolved adjacent lung (higher than in tumor).

The germline V and J ends were trimmed by 3 bases and 3 bases, with 12 bases remaining between them. Per germline, CDR1 SGHNT and CDR2 YENEEA. This CDR3 contains 14 residues. Using immunoSEQ multiplex PCR, the repertoire was profiled, and TCRdb retains in-frame clones only, with some absent. The sample lists 3,300 or so clones, about 29% occurring once. The material sequenced was normal lung tissue next to the tumor, taken before any cancer treatment. The clonotype originates from a woman between 35 and 75 years old with stage I lung adenocarcinoma. The rearrangement uses TRBV11-3 and TRBJ2-7, with D unresolved. CDR3 region: CASSFTSDFYEQYF. The CDR3 nucleotides are TGTGCCAGCAGCTTTACTTCCGATTTCTACGAGCAGTACTTC. The full variable domain, rest sourced from reference TRBV11-3 and TRBJ2-7, is EAGVVQSPRYKIIEKKQPVAFWCNPISGHNTLYWYLQNLGQGPELLIRYENEEAVDDSQLPKDRFSAERLKGVDSTLKIQPAELGDSAVYLCASSFTSDFYEQYFGPGTRLTVT.